This T cell receptor beta chain was sequenced in a study of shared T cell receptors in the human thymus. CDR1 SGHRS and CDR2 YFSETQ come from the germline V gene. The V end was cut by 0 bases, the J end by 1 base, with 4 bases between. This CDR3 contains 14 residues. Assay: immunoSEQ multiplex PCR; the TCRdb copy retains only in-frame clones and omits some. The data hold hundreds of thousands of clones, with 85% to 90% observed a single time. The same data also contributed to another study, on human thymus T cells.

The chain employs TRBV5-1 and TRBJ2-2; D remains unclear. This receptor was obtained from a boy under two years old with a congenital heart defect. Sequencing was done on a sample of thymocytes. The CDR3 protein is CASSLGQNTGELFF. For the CDR3, the DNA is TGCGCCAGCAGCTTGGGACAGAACACCGGGGAGCTGTTTTTT.